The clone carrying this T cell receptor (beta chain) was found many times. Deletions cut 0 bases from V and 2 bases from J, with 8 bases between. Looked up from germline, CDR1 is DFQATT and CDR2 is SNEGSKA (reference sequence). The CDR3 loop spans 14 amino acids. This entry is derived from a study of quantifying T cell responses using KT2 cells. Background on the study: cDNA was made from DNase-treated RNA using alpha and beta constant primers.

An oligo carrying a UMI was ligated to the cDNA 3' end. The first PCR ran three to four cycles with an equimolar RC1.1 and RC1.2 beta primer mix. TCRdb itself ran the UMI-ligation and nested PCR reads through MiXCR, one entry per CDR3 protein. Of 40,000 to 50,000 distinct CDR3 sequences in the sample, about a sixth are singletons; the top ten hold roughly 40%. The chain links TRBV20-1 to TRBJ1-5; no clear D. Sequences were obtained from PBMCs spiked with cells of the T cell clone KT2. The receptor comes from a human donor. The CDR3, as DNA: TGCAGTGCTAGAGATCTGAGTGGCAATCAGCCCCAGCATTTT. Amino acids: CSARDLSGNQPQHF.